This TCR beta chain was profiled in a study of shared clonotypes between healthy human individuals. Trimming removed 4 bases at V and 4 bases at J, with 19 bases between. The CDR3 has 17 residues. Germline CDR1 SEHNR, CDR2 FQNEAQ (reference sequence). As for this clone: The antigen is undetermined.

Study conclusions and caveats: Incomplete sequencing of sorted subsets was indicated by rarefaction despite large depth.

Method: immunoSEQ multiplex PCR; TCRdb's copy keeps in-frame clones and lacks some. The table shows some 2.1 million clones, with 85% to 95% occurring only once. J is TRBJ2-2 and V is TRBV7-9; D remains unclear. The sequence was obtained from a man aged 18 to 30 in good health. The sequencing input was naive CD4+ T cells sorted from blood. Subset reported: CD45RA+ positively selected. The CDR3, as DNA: TGTGCCAGCAGCTCCCCCCGGGCCCCCGATGTCACCGGGGAGCTGTTTTTT. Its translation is CASSSPRAPDVTGELFF.